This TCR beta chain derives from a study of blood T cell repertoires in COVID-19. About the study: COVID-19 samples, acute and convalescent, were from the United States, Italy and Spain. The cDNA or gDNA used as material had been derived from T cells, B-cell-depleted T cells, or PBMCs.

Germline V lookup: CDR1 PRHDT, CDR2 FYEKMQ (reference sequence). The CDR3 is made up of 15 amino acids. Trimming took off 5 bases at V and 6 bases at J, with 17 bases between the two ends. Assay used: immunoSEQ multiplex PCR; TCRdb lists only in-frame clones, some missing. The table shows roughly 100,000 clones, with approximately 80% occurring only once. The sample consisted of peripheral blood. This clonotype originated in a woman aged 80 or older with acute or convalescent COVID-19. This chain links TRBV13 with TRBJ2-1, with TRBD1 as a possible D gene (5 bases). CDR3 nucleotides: TGTGCCAGCAGCCGATTTCAGGGAATCCCCAATGAGCAGTTCTTC. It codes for CASSRFQGIPNEQFF.